The next 12 T cell receptor beta chains were all read from a single sample in a study of CD8 T cells in Susac syndrome (dated by TCRdb to 2018 to 2020). Library preparation employed the immunoSEQ multiplex PCR assay. RNA was extracted with the RNeasy kit and roughly 0.5 to 1 ug was reverse transcribed using random hexamers. Through fastp at Q25 and MiXCR, TCRdb rebuilt clones from the public reads, retaining in-frame beta chains. Identical CDR3 proteins give one entry, which carries the most common genes and DNA. The sample profile shows about 400,000 distinct CDR3 sequences; about 85% of them were found once. In total, the top ten clones hold more than 0.09% of the sample. Sequences were obtained from CD8+ T cells from PBMCs. These receptors were collected from a human donor with multiple sclerosis.

The rearrangement joins TRBV6-1 to TRBJ1-1; 8 positions agree with TRBD1. V shed 8 bases, J shed 4 bases, and the junction held 9 bases outside the gene matches. Germline CDR1 MNHNS, CDR2 SASEGT. This CDR3 is 14 amino acids long. CDR3 in DNA: TGTGCCAGCGGCTTGACAGGGGTTCTCACTGAAGCTTTCTTT. This gives the protein CASGLTGVLTEAFF.

The rearrangement joins TRBV29-1 to TRBJ2-1; 11 nucleotides align to TRBD2. This CDR3 contains 15 residues. V shed 8 bases and J 8 bases; nucleotides not matched to a gene: 14. The germline gives CDR1 SQVTM, CDR2 ANQGSEA. CDR3 protein: CSSLAGGGVPDEQFF. The CDR3 coding sequence is TGCAGCTCCCTAGCGGGAGGCGGCGTTCCGGATGAGCAGTTCTTC.

The genes are TRBV29-1 and TRBJ2-7, with D unresolved. Trimming removed 4 bases from V and 3 bases from J, with 10 bases in between. Germline lookup yields CDR1 SQVTM and CDR2 ANQGSEA. The CDR3 totals 12 residues. This chain's CDR3 is CSVGTDNYEQYF. The CDR3 nucleotides read TGCAGCGTTGGAACAGATAACTACGAGCAGTACTTC.

The chain joins TRBV28 to TRBJ1-4; weak D call: TRBD1 (5 bases). Germline assignment: CDR1 MDHEN and CDR2 SYDVKM. The CDR3 extends over 22 amino acids. Trimming left V 6 bases short and J 7 bases short, with 39 bases between. The CDR3 loop is CASSEGVIGRGGNPAGGEKLFF. The CDR3 coding sequence is TGTGCCAGCAGCGAGGGTGTTATCGGCCGGGGGGGAAATCCTGCGGGCGGTGAAAAACTGTTTTTT.

The rearrangement joins TRBV7-9 to TRBJ1-2; D is unclear. The V gene's germline CDR1 is SEHNR and CDR2 FQNEAQ (reference sequence). Trimming left V 6 bases short and J 8 bases short, with 10 bases between. The CDR3 runs to 11 residues. The CDR3 DNA follows: TGTGCCAGCAGAAGTAGCCAGGGCTACACCTTC. This codes for CASRSSQGYTF.

The V call is TRBV28, the J call TRBJ1-5, with 7 bases that match TRBD1. The junction had 5 bases not matched to a gene; V was cut back by 6 bases and J by 3 bases. Germline CDR1 MDHEN, CDR2 SYDVKM. The CDR3 is 14 residues long. Here the CDR3 DNA reads TGTGCCAGCAGGCGGGACAGTTTCAATCAGCCCCAGCATTTT. Protein sequence: CASRRDSFNQPQHF.

The chain recombines TRBV20-1 with TRBJ2-7, with 10 bases aligning to TRBD2. The germline gives CDR1 DFQATT, CDR2 SNEGSKA (reference sequence). This CDR3 has 14 amino acids. J gave up 4 bases and V 6 bases, and 9 bases lay outside the gene matches. The CDR3, as DNA: TGCAGTGCCACCAGCGGGAGGGTGGGTTACGAGCAGTACTTC. It translates to CSATSGRVGYEQYF.

The chain carries TRBV19 and TRBJ1-2; D is perhaps TRBD1 (6 bases). The CDR3 has 16 amino acids. V lost 0 bases and J lost 5, with 16 bases in between. CDR1 and CDR2 (germline): LNHDA, SQIVND (reference sequence). CDR3 sequence: CASSIDPGADPYGYTF. Written as DNA, the CDR3 is TGTGCCAGTAGTATAGATCCAGGGGCCGACCCATATGGCTACACCTTC.

This chain joins TRBV28 and TRBJ2-1; weak D call: TRBD1 (5 bases). The CDR3 totals 16 residues. Trimming removed 4 bases at V and 0 bases at J, with 13 bases between. Germline CDR1 is MDHEN and CDR2 is SYDVKM. As DNA, the CDR3 is TGTGCCAGCAGTTCTCCGACAGAGAGCTCCTACAATGAGCAGTTCTTC. This codes for CASSSPTESSYNEQFF.

V and J are TRBV14 and TRBJ1-2; TRBD1 might be the D (5 bases). The ends were cut back, 4 bases at V and 8 bases at J, with 26 bases in the middle. This CDR3 is 17 amino acids long. Germline V gene sequence: CDR1 SGHDN, CDR2 FVKESK. This CDR3 reads CASSRREEGTAHIGYTF. DNA for the CDR3: TGTGCCAGCAGCCGCAGGGAGGAGGGGACTGCCCATATCGGCTACACCTTC.

The gene calls are TRBV30 and TRBJ1-1; D not resolved. The CDR3 runs to 11 residues. Germline V gene sequence: CDR1 GTSNPN, CDR2 SVGIG (reference sequence). Trimming removed 7 bases from V and 1 base from J, with 7 bases in between. The CDR3 sequence: CAFFRNTEAFF. The DNA for the CDR3 is TGTGCCTTTTTCAGGAACACTGAAGCTTTCTTT.

The rearrangement links TRBV28 to TRBJ2-3, with D possibly matching TRBD2 (5 bases). The CDR3 length is 17 residues. CDR1 MDHEN and CDR2 SYDVKM come from the germline V gene. Trimming cost V 5 bases and J 0 bases, with 18 bases left between them. The CDR3 region is CASSPIYRDTSTDTQYF. The CDR3, as DNA: TGTGCCAGCAGTCCGATCTACCGGGATACTAGCACAGATACGCAGTATTTT.